The 16 T cell receptor beta chains in this list originate from one sample, sequenced in a study of Ad26.COV2.S vaccination and SARS-CoV-2 variants (dated by TCRdb to the early 2020s). The library was obtained by the immunoSEQ multiplex PCR assay. This immuneACCESS table, as held by TCRdb, lists in-frame sequences with V and J called but not all clones. Of the missing ones, under half trace to an unresolved V gene in checked studies; the others have no known cause. Here the sample has roughly 400,000 clones; 92% occur a single time. Of the sample, less than 2% is held by the ten largest clones. The treatment or condition label, as the study defines it: some 19 received Ad26.COV2.S at low or high dose, single or two shots; about 5 received placebo; per-sample allocation not given. Repertoires of vaccine and placebo recipients were sequenced from samples taken on day 63 after the first injection. Specimen: peripheral blood, collected in a trial of Ad26.COV2.S vaccine versus placebo. These receptors all come from a person between 18 and 60 years old who received the Ad26.COV2.S COVID-19 vaccine or a placebo.

This rearrangement joins TRBV3-1 (or the pseudogene TRBV3-2) to TRBJ2-5; the D gene could be TRBD1 or TRBD2 (5 bases each). The V gene lost 0 bases and the J gene lost 4 bases, with 12 bases spanning the gap. The CDR3 length is 15 residues. CDR1 LGHDT and CDR2 YNNKEL come from the germline V gene (reference sequence). CDR3 residues: CASSQDAGGRETQYF. The CDR3 DNA reads TGTGCCAGCAGCCAAGATGCTGGGGGTAGAGAGACCCAGTACTTC.

The chain combines TRBV7-2 with TRBJ2-1; 9 positions match TRBD1. V shed 3 bases and J 3 bases; nucleotides not matched to a gene: 6. Germline loops: CDR1 SGHTA, CDR2 FQGNSA. This CDR3 is 16 amino acids long. CDR3 DNA sequence: TGTGCCAGCAGCTTTTTAGGGACAGGGCGCTACAATGAGCAGTTCTTC. It is translated as CASSFLGTGRYNEQFF.

This chain links TRBV7-8 with TRBJ2-7, with D uncertain. The CDR3 spans 14 residues. The V gene lost 0 bases and the J gene lost 2 bases, with 8 bases spanning the gap. Germline V gene lookup returns CDR1 SGHVS and CDR2 FQNEAQ. CDR3 loop: CASSLAAGTYEQYF. CDR3 bases: TGTGCCAGCAGCTTAGCGGCAGGAACCTACGAGCAGTACTTC. Complete variable domain (other parts from reference TRBV7-8 and TRBJ2-7): GAGVSQSPRYKVAKRGQDVALRCDPISGHVSLFWYQQALGQGPEFLTYFQNEAQLDKSGLPSDRFFAERPEGSVSTLKIQRTQQEDSAVYLCASSLAAGTYEQYFGPGTRLTVT.

V and J are TRBV14 and TRBJ1-4; TRBD1 is a possible D gene (6 bases). CDR3 size: 19 residues. Trimming took 3 bases from V and 4 from J, leaving 24 bases between them. CDR1 is SGHDN and CDR2 is FVKESK in the germline V gene. The CDR3 DNA sequence: TGTGCCAGCAGCCATACCGGGACAAGGTCTTCAGCGGGTAATGAAAAACTGTTTTTT. Translating gives CASSHTGTRSSAGNEKLFF.

This chain links TRBV14 with TRBJ2-1, with 12 bases that match TRBD2. The CDR3 is 15 residues long. Trimming took 3 bases from V and 7 from J; bases not matched to a gene: 4. In germline, CDR1 is SGHDN, CDR2 FVKESK. The CDR3 nucleotides are TGTGCCAGCAGCCACCTAGCGGGGGGGCCGAATGAGCAGTTCTTC. It yields the protein CASSHLAGGPNEQFF. Full variable domain (outside the CDR3, taken from reference TRBV14 and TRBJ2-1): EAGVTQFPSHSVIEKGQTVTLRCDPISGHDNLYWYRRVMGKEIKFLLHFVKESKQDESGMPNNRFLAERTGGTYSTLKVQPAELEDSGVYFCASSHLAGGPNEQFFGPGTRLTVL.

The chain carries TRBV6-2 or TRBV6-3 and TRBJ1-5; unclear D gene. This CDR3 is 16 amino acids long. Per the germline V gene, CDR1 is MNHEY and CDR2 is SVGEGT. Trimming took 0 bases from V and 2 from J, leaving 11 bases between them. The CDR3 coding sequence is TGTGCCAGCAGTTACTCGAAGGGTTCGGGCAATCAGCCCCAGCATTTT. Translating gives CASSYSKGSGNQPQHF.

The V call is TRBV7-2, the J call TRBJ1-1; possible D gene TRBD1, 5 bases. V lost 5 bases, J lost 7 bases, and 20 bases lay in between. CDR3 length: 15 residues. In germline, CDR1 is SGHTA, CDR2 FQGNSA. In nucleotides, the CDR3 is TGTGCCAGCAGCAAAGGAGTGGGGCTTGGGGGTGAAGCTTTCTTT. Its protein product is CASSKGVGLGGEAFF.

This chain connects TRBV4-1 to TRBJ1-1; 7 nucleotides agree with TRBD1. V lost 4 bases, J lost 0 bases, and 8 bases stayed unmatched. The germline V gene has CDR1 MGHRA and CDR2 YSYEKL. The CDR3 loop spans 16 amino acids. CDR3 sequence: CASSRIGTALNTEAFF. Written as DNA, the CDR3 is TGCGCCAGCAGCCGGATCGGGACAGCGCTGAACACTGAAGCTTTCTTT.

This clone appeared a single time. The chain is built from TRBV3-1 (or the pseudogene TRBV3-2) and TRBJ1-5; no definite D call. The CDR3 loop spans 17 amino acids. Trimming removed 2 bases from V and 0 bases from J, with 14 bases in between. CDR1 and CDR2 (germline): LGHDT, YNNKEL (reference sequence). The CDR3 protein is CASSQFHADYSNQPQHF. CDR3 sequence (DNA): TGTGCCAGCAGCCAATTTCACGCGGACTATAGCAATCAGCCCCAGCATTTT.

CDR3 nucleotide sequence: TGTGCCAGCAGCTTAGGAGCAGGGAAGTACTTC. Protein: CASSLGAGKYF. The J gene is TRBJ2-7, the V gene TRBV7-6, with D tentatively TRBD1 (5 bases). This CDR3 comprises 11 residues. Looked up from germline, CDR1 is SGHVS and CDR2 is FNYEAQ. Trimming left V 1 base short and J 11 bases short, with 9 bases between.

This sequence joins TRBV28 and TRBJ1-2; TRBD1 might be the D (5 bases). Germline assignment: CDR1 MDHEN and CDR2 SYDVKM. This CDR3 comprises 14 residues. With 6 bases removed from V and 0 bases from J, the gap between germline ends came to 11 bases. The CDR3 protein is CASRPGQSNYGYTF. The CDR3 DNA sequence: TGTGCCAGCAGACCCGGACAATCTAACTATGGCTACACCTTC.

This chain links TRBV11-2 with TRBJ1-1, with 7 positions matching TRBD1. The CDR3 extends over 14 amino acids. Per the germline V gene, CDR1 is SGHAT and CDR2 is FQNNGV. The trim removed 3 bases at V and 1 base at J, leaving 2 bases unmatched. The CDR3 DNA is TGTGCCAGCAGCTTTCCAGGGGGGAACACTGAAGCTTTCTTT. Amino acid sequence: CASSFPGGNTEAFF.

The chain joins TRBV4-3 to TRBJ1-1, with 7 bases aligning to TRBD1. V gave up 1 base and J gave up 1 base; unmatched junction bases: 6. CDR1 is LGHNA and CDR2 is YSLEER in the germline V gene. The CDR3 extends over 16 amino acids. The CDR3 DNA sequence: TGCGCCAGCAGCCAAGCTGTTGGACAGGAGAACACTGAAGCTTTCTTT. This gives the protein CASSQAVGQENTEAFF.

The J gene is TRBJ2-1, the V gene TRBV7-2; no firm D call. V lost 5 bases and J lost 9, with 14 bases in between. The V gene's germline CDR1 is SGHTA and CDR2 FQGNSA. This CDR3 comprises 13 residues. DNA of the CDR3: TGTGCCAGCAGCCGACGGGTTGTAGGTGAGCAGTTCTTC. It specifies CASSRRVVGEQFF.

The V call is TRBV28, the J call TRBJ2-3; 9 bases align to TRBD2. Germline CDR1 reads MDHEN; CDR2 reads SYDVKM. V dropped 4 bases and J dropped 3; count of bases not matched to a gene: 8. This CDR3 comprises 16 residues. DNA for the CDR3: TGTGCCAGCAGTTCGCCAGCGGGGGGAGGGACAGATACGCAGTATTTT. Translation: CASSSPAGGGTDTQYF. The complete variable domain, with remaining parts taken from reference TRBV28 and TRBJ2-3, reads DVKVTQSSRYLVKRTGEKVFLECVQDMDHENMFWYRQDPGLGLRLIYFSYDVKMKEKGDIPEGYSVSREKKERFSLILESASTNQTSMYLCASSSPAGGGTDTQYFGPGTRLTVL.

The rearrangement uses TRBV19 and TRBJ1-6; D is undetermined. CDR1 is LNHDA, CDR2 SQIVND, per germline (reference sequence). CDR3 length: 13 amino acids. With 3 bases removed from V and 6 bases from J, the gap between germline ends came to 6 bases. The CDR3 loop reads CASSIMVNSPLHF. CDR3 bases: TGTGCCAGTAGTATTATGGTTAATTCACCCCTCCACTTT.